This T cell receptor (beta chain) was sequenced for a study of T cell repertoires in ileal Crohn's disease. Time point specified: inflamed ileum from the surgical specimen. Included were adult ileal or ileocolonic Crohn's patients indicated for ileocolonic resection. Assay: immunoSEQ multiplex PCR; the TCRdb copy retains only in-frame clones and omits some. Here the sample spans 8,000 to 9,500 clones, 85% being singletons. Sequenced material: ileal tissue. The TCR was taken from an adult with Crohn's disease.

CDR3 sequence: CASSAGARGYNEQFF. CDR3 bases: TGTGCCAGCAGCGCGGGGGCTCGAGGGTACAATGAGCAGTTCTTC. J is TRBJ2-1 and V is TRBV5-4, with a possible D match to TRBD2 (7 bases). The germline CDR1 and CDR2 sequences are SGHNT and YYREEE (reference sequence). This CDR3 contains 15 residues. V lost 4 bases and J lost 4, with 15 bases in between.